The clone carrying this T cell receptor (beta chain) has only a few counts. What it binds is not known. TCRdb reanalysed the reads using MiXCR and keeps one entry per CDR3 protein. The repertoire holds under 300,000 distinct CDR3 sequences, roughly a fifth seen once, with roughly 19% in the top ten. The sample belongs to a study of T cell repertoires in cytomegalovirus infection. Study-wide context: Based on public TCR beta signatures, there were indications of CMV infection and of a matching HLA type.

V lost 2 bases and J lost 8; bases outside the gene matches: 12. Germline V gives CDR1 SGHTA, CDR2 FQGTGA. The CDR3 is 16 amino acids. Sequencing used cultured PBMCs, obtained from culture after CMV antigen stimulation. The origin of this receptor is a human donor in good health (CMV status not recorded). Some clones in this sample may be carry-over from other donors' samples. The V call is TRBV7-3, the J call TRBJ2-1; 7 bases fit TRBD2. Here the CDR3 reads CASSLWGGPTSDEQFF. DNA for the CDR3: TGTGCCAGCAGCTTATGGGGAGGGCCCACCTCGGATGAGCAGTTCTTC. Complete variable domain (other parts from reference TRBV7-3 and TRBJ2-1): GAGVSQTPSNKVTEKGKYVELRCDPISGHTALYWYRQSLGQGPEFLIYFQGTGAADDSGLPNDRFFAVRPEGSVSTLKIQRTERGDSAVYLCASSLWGGPTSDEQFFGPGTRLTVL.